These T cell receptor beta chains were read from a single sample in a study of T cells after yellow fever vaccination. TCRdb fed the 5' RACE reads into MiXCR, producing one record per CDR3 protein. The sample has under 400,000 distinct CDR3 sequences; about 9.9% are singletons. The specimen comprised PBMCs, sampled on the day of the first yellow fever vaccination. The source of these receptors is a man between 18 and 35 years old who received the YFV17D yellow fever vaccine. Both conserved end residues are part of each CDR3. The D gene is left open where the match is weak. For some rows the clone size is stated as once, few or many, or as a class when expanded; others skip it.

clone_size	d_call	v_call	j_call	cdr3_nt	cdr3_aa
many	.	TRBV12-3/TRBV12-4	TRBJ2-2	TGTGCCAGCAGTTTGGAGGCGGGGACGAACACCGGGGAGCTGTTTTTT	CASSLEAGTNTGELFF
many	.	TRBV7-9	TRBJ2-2	TGTGCCAGCAGCTCGCGGCAGGGCACCGGGGAGCTGTTTTTT	CASSSRQGTGELFF
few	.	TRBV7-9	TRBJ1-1	TGTGCCAGCAGCCTCTTGAAGGGGCGGAACACTGAAGCTTTCTTT	CASSLLKGRNTEAFF
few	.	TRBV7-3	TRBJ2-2	TGTGCCAGCAGCTCAAGCGCGAACACCGGGGAGCTGTTTTTT	CASSSSANTGELFF
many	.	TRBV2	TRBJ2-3	TGTGCCAGCAGCTACGTGGATACGCAGTATTTT	CASSYVDTQYF
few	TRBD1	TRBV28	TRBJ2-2	TGTGCCAGCAGTTTTACCGGGACAGGGAACACCGGGGAGCTGTTTTTT	CASSFTGTGNTGELFF
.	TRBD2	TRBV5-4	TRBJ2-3	TGTGCCAGCAGCCCACAGCGGGGGTCGGGAGATACGCAGTATTTT	CASSPQRGSGDTQYF
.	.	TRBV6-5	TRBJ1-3	TGTGCCAGCAGTTACTCGATCGGGACGGCCTCTGGAAACACCATATATTTT	CASSYSIGTASGNTIYF
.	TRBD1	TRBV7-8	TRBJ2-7	TGTGCCAGCAGCTACAATGACAGGGGCGAGCAGTACTTC	CASSYNDRGEQYF
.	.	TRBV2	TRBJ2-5	TGTGCCAGTCAACAACAGATCCAAGAGACCCAGTACTTC	CASQQQIQETQYF
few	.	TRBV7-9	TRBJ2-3	TGTGCCAGCAGCCCTCGGATGGATACGCAGTATTTT	CASSPRMDTQYF
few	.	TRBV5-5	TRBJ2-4	TGTGCCAGCAGCCCGGGACATCTCCTAGCCAAAAACATTCAGTACTTC	CASSPGHLLAKNIQYF
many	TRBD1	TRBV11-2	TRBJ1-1	TGTGCCAGCAGCTTCCAGGGGGTGAACACTGAAGCTTTCTTT	CASSFQGVNTEAFF
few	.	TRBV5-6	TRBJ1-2	TGTGCCAGCAGCACCAGCTTTGGCTACACCTTC	CASSTSFGYTF
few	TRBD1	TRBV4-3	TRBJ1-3	TGCGCCAGCAGCCAAGCAGGGGAGAGGGGGCTCTCTGGAAACACCATATATTTT	CASSQAGERGLSGNTIYF
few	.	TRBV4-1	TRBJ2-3	TGCGCCAGCAGCCAAGAAGGATTCCCTCGCCAGGCGCAGTATTTT	CASSQEGFPRQAQYF
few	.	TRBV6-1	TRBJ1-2	TGTGCCAGCAGTGAAGTACAAGTCTATGGCTACACCTTC	CASSEVQVYGYTF
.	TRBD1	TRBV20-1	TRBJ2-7	TGCAGTGCCAGCCGGGACAGGGATTTCTACGAGCAGTACTTC	CSASRDRDFYEQYF
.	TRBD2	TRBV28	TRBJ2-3	TGTGCCAGCATGCCGCGGGGGGGCACAGATACGCAGTATTTT	CASMPRGGTDTQYF
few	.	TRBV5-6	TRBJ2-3	TGTGCCAGCAGCCACACGGGGATGCAAGGCACAGATACGCAGTATTTT	CASSHTGMQGTDTQYF
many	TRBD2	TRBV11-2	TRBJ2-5	TGTGCCAGCAGCTCCCTCAGCGGGGGGGCGGGAGAGACCCAGTACTTC	CASSSLSGGAGETQYF
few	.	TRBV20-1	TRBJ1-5	TGCAGTGCTAGCGGGGGAATTTATCAGCCCCAGCATTTT	CSASGGIYQPQHF
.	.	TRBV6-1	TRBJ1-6	TGTGCCAGCAGAGTAAGGGGCCCGAATTCACCCCTCCACTTT	CASRVRGPNSPLHF